The 13 T cell receptor beta chains below all came from one sample that was sequenced in a study of T cell responses to AZD1222 COVID-19 vaccine. Measured with immunoSEQ multiplex PCR; TCRdb has only the in-frame clones, and not every one. The table has 95,000 to 110,000 clones, more than 75% seen once. The material was peripheral blood, obtained 28 days after the second dose of the MenACWY control vaccine. The receptor source for this set is an adult who received the MenACWY meningococcal vaccine as a control.

This chain joins TRBV5-5 and TRBJ1-5; possible D gene TRBD1, 6 bases. V shed 2 bases and J shed 2 bases, with 11 bases lying between them. The germline gives CDR1 SGHKS, CDR2 YYEKEE (reference sequence). The CDR3 is 15 residues long. The CDR3 nucleotides are TGTGCCAGCAGCTTTGGGGGCCCGGGCAATCAGCCCCAGCATTTT. Its protein is CASSFGGPGNQPQHF.

The rearrangement uses TRBV5-6 and TRBJ1-1, with D uncertain. The V end lost 3 bases, the J end lost 3 bases, and 6 bases lay between the germline ends. This CDR3 is built from 12 residues. CDR1 SGHDT and CDR2 YYEEEE come from the germline V gene. The CDR3 loop reads CASSWADTEAFF. CDR3 bases: TGTGCCAGCAGCTGGGCGGACACTGAAGCTTTCTTT.

This clone appeared a few times. V and J are TRBV30 and TRBJ1-4; 7 nucleotides match TRBD1. V was pared by 3 bases and J by 8 bases, with 9 bases of the junction left unmatched. Germline V lookup: CDR1 GTSNPN, CDR2 SVGIG (reference sequence). This CDR3 contains 14 residues. The CDR3 nucleotides read TGTGCCTGGAGAGGACAGGCCAACGGGGAAAAACTGTTTTTT. It codes for CAWRGQANGEKLFF.

The V and J genes are TRBV6-5 and TRBJ2-7, with 11 bases aligning to TRBD1. Germline CDR1 MNHEY, CDR2 SVGAGI. With 7 bases clipped from V and 3 bases from J, the junction kept 8 bases outside the gene matches. The CDR3 has 15 amino acids. CDR3 in DNA: TGTGCCAGCAAACACTCCGGGACAGGGGGCTACGAGCAGTACTTC. Encoded protein: CASKHSGTGGYEQYF.

V and J are TRBV24-1 and TRBJ1-1; D unresolved. Trimming stripped 3 bases from V and 7 bases from J, with 5 bases between. The CDR3 has 11 residues. Germline loops: CDR1 KGHDR, CDR2 SFDVKD. The CDR3 DNA is TGTGCCACCAGTGATAGGTTTGAAGCTTTCTTT. It codes for CATSDRFEAFF.

This clone came up a few times. V and J are TRBV7-2 and TRBJ1-2; D remains ambiguous. The CDR3 totals 15 residues. Germline V gives CDR1 SGHTA, CDR2 FQGNSA. V was clipped by 0 bases and J by 4 bases, with 12 bases between them. The CDR3 protein is CASSLALAGPYGYTF. CDR3 bases: TGTGCCAGCAGCTTAGCGCTGGCAGGCCCCTATGGCTACACCTTC.

J is TRBJ2-7 and V is TRBV19; possible D gene TRBD1, 7 bases. CDR3 length: 14 amino acids. Germline V gives CDR1 LNHDA, CDR2 SQIVND (reference sequence). The ends were cut back, 10 bases at V and 2 bases at J, with 18 bases in the middle. CDR3 bases: TGTGCCACCCAGGGGGGAATAGGACCCTACGAGCAGTACTTC. Protein: CATQGGIGPYEQYF. Full variable domain (outside the CDR3, taken from reference TRBV19 and TRBJ2-7): DGGITQSPKYLFRKEGQNVTLSCEQNLNHDAMYWYRQDPGQGLRLIYYSQIVNDFQKGDIAEGYSVSREKKESFPLTVTSAQKNPTAFYLCATQGGIGPYEQYFGPGTRLTVT.

This clone was seen a handful of times. The rearrangement links TRBV2 to TRBJ1-5, with 8 bases fitting TRBD1. The CDR3 sequence is 13 residues long. V lost 7 bases and J lost 6; bases outside the gene matches: 5. The germline CDR1 and CDR2 sequences are SNHLY and FYNNEI. The CDR3: CASMAGGGQPQHF. The CDR3 bases are TGTGCCAGCATGGCAGGGGGCGGTCAGCCCCAGCATTTT.

The V and J genes are TRBV10-2 and TRBJ1-5; 7 bases are shared with TRBD1. The CDR3 length is 13 residues. J lost 5 bases, V lost 9 bases, and 7 bases had no gene match. The germline CDR1 and CDR2 sequences are WSHSY and SAAADI. The CDR3 DNA sequence: TGCGCCAGTTCGACAGGGAGGGATCAGCCCCAGCATTTT. Protein sequence: CASSTGRDQPQHF.

This chain joins TRBV5-1 and TRBJ2-7; 8 nucleotides align to TRBD1. Losses at the gene ends were 3 bases for V and 5 bases for J; bases not matched to a gene: 13. This CDR3 is 16 amino acids long. From germline, CDR1 is SGHRS and CDR2 YFSETQ. In nucleotides, the CDR3 is TGCGCCAGCAGCTCCCTCGCAGGGGGCTTATTAAACGAGCAGTACTTC. The encoded protein is CASSSLAGGLLNEQYF. Combining the CDR3 with reference TRBV5-1 and TRBJ2-7 gives the whole variable domain KAGVTQTPRYLIKTRGQQVTLSCSPISGHRSVSWYQQTPGQGLQFLFEYFSETQRNKGNFPGRFSGRQFSNSRSEMNVSTLELGDSALYLCASSSLAGGLLNEQYFGPGTRLTVT.

The CDR3 region has the DNA TGTGCCAGCAAGGGTAGAAGCACAGATACGCAGTATTTT. Translated: CASKGRSTDTQYF. This chain uses TRBV27 with TRBJ2-3; D not certain. Germline V CDR1 and CDR2: MNHEY, SMNVEV (reference sequence). V was cut by 7 bases and J by 0 bases, with 8 bases left in between. The CDR3 sequence is 13 residues long.

The chain joins TRBV19 to TRBJ2-3; weak D call: TRBD1 (6 bases). Germline-derived CDR1 and CDR2 are LNHDA and SQIVND (reference sequence). Trimming stripped 4 bases from V and 0 bases from J, with 8 bases between. The CDR3 is 14 amino acids. CDR3 nucleotides: TGTGCCAGTAGTACCACAGGGAGCACAGATACGCAGTATTTT. Its translation is CASSTTGSTDTQYF.

The V gene is TRBV4-3, the J gene TRBJ1-5; 8 bases agree with TRBD1. CDR3 length: 15 amino acids. Germline values: CDR1 LGHNA, CDR2 YSLEER. V lost 1 base, J lost 5 bases, and 4 bases stayed unmatched. The CDR3 nucleotides read TGCGCCAGCAGCCAAGGGACAGGGACGCATCAGCCCCAGCATTTT. This translates into CASSQGTGTHQPQHF.